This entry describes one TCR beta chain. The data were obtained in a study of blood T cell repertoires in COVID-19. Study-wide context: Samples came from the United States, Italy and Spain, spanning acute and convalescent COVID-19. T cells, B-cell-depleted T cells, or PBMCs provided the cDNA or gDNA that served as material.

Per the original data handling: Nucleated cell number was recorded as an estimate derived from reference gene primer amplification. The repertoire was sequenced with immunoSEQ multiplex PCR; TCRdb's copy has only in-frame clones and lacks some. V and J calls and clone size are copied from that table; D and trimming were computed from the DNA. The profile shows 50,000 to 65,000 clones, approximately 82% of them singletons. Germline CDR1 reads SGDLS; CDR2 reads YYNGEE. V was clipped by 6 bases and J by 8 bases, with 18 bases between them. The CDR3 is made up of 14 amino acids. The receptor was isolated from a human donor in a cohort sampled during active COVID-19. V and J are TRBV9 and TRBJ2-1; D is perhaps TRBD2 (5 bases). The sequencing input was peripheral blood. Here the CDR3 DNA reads TGTGCCAGCACCAGATCCGGGGTCTCGGATGAGCAGTTCTTC. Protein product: CASTRSGVSDEQFF.